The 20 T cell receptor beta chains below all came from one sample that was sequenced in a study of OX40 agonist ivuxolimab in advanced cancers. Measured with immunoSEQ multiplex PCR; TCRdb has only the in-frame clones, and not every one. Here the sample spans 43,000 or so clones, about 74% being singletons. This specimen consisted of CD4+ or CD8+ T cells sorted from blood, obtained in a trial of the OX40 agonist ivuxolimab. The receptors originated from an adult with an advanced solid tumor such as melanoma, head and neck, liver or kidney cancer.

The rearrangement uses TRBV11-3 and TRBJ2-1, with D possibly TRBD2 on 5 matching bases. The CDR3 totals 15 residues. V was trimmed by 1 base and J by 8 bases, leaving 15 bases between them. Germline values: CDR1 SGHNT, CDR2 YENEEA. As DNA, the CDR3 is TGTGCCAGCAGCTTAGCTTTGGCGGGTGGTCATGAGCAGTTCTTC. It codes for CASSLALAGGHEQFF.

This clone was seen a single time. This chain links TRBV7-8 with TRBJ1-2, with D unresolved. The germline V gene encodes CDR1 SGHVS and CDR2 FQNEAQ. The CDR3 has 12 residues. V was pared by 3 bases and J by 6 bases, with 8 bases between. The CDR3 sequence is CASSFGRNGYTF. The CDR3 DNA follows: TGTGCCAGCAGCTTCGGACGGAATGGCTACACCTTC. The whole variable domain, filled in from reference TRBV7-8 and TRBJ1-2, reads GAGVSQSPRYKVAKRGQDVALRCDPISGHVSLFWYQQALGQGPEFLTYFQNEAQLDKSGLPSDRFFAERPEGSVSTLKIQRTQQEDSAVYLCASSFGRNGYTFGSGTRLTVV.

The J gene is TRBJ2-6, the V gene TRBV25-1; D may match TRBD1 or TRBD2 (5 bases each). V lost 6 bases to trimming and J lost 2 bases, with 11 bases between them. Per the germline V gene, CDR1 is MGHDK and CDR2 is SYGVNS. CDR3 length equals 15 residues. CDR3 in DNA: TGTGCCAGCAGACCAGGGACCCCTGGGGCCAACGTCCTGACTTTC. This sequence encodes CASRPGTPGANVLTF.

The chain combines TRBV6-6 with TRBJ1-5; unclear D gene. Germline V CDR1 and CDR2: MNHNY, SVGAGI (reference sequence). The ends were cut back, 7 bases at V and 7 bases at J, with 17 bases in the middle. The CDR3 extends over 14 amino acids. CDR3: CASNDKGANQPQHF. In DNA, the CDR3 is TGTGCCAGCAATGACAAGGGTGCCAACCAGCCCCAGCATTTT.

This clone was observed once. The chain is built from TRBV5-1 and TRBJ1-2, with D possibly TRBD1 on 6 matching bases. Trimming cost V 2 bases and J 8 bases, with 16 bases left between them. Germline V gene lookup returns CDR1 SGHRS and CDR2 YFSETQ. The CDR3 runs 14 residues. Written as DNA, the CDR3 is TGCGCCAGCAGCTTTTCGTCTGAGGGGGGCGGCTACACCTTC. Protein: CASSFSSEGGGYTF.

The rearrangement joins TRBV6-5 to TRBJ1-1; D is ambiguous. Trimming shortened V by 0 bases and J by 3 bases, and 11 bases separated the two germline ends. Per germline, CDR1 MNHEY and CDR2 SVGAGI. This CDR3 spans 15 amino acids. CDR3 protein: CASSYSGLGDTEAFF. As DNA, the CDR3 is TGTGCCAGCAGTTACTCGGGCCTCGGGGACACTGAAGCTTTCTTT.

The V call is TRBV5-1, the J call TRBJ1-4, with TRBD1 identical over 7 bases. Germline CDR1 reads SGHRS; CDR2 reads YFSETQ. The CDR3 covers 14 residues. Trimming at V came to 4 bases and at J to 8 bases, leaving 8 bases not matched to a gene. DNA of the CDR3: TGCGCCAGCAGCGCACAGGGGATGGAGGAAAAACTGTTTTTT. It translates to CASSAQGMEEKLFF.

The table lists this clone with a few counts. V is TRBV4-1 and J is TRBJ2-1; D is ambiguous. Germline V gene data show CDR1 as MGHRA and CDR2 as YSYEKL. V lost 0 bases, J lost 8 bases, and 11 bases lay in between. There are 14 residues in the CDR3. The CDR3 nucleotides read TGCGCCAGCAGCCAAGAAGGATCCTTACATGAGCAGTTCTTC. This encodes CASSQEGSLHEQFF.

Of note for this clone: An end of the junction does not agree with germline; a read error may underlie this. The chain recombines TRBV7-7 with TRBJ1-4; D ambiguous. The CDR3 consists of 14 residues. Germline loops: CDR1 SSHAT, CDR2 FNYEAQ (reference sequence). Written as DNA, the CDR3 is TGTGCTAGCAGTCGGACCAAGGGTGATGAAAAACTGTTTTTT. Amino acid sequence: CASSRTKGDEKLFF.

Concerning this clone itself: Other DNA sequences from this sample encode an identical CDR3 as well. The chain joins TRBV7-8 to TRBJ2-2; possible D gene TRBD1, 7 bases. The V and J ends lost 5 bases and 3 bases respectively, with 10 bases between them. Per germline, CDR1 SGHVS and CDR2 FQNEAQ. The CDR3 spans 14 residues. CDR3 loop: CASSPRGDTGELFF. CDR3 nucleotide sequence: TGTGCCAGCAGCCCCAGGGGGGACACCGGGGAGCTGTTTTTT.

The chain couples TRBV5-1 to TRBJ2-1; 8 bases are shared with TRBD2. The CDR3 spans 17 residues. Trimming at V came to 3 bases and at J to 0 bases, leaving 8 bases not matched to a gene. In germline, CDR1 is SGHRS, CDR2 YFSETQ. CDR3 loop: CASSSLGGRTSYNEQFF. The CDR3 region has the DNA TGCGCCAGCAGCTCCCTCGGCGGGAGGACCTCCTACAATGAGCAGTTCTTC.

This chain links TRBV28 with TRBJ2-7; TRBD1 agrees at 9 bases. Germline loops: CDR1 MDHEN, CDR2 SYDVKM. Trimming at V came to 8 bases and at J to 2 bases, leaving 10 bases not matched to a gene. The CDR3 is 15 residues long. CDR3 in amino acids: CASASGQGPPYEQYF. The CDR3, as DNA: TGTGCCAGCGCAAGCGGACAGGGGCCACCCTACGAGCAGTACTTC.

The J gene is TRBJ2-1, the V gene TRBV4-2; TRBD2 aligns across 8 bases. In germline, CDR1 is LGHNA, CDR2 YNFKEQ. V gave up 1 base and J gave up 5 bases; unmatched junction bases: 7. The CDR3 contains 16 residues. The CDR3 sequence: CASSQVGGRSHNEQFF. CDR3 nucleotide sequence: TGTGCCAGCAGCCAAGTAGGCGGGAGGTCCCACAATGAGCAGTTCTTC.

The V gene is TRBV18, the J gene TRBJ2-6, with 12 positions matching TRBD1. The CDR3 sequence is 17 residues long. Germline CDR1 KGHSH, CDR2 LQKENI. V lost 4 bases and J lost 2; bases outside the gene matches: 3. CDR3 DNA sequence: TGTGCCAGCTCACAGGGACAGGGGGCAACTGGGGCCAACGTCCTGACTTTC. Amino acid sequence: CASSQGQGATGANVLTF.

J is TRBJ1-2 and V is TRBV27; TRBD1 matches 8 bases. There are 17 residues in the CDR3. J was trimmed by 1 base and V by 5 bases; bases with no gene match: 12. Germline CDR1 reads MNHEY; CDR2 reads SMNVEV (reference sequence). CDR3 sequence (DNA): TGTGCCAGCAGTCGAAGGGTCTCGACAGGGGATAACTATGGCTACACCTTC. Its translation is CASSRRVSTGDNYGYTF.

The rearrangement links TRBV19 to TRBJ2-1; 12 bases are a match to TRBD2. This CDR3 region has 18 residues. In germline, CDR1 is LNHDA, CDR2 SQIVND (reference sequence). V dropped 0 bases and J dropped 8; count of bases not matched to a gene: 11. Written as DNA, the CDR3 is TGTGCCAGTAGTATAGATCCCCTAGCGGGAGGGCCCTCATATGAGCAGTTCTTC. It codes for CASSIDPLAGGPSYEQFF.

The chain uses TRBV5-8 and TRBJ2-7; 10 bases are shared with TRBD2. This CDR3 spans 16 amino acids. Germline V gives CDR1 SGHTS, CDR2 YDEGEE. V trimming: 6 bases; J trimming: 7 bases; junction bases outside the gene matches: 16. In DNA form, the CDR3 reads TGTGCCAGCATCCGGTCCCAGCTAGCGGGAGTAGGAGAGCAGTACTTC. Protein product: CASIRSQLAGVGEQYF.

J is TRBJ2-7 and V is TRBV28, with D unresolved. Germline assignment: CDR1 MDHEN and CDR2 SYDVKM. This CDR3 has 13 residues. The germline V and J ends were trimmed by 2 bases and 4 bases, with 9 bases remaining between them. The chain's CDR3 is CASSLVTLYEQYF. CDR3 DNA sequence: TGTGCCAGCAGTTTAGTGACCCTATACGAGCAGTACTTC.

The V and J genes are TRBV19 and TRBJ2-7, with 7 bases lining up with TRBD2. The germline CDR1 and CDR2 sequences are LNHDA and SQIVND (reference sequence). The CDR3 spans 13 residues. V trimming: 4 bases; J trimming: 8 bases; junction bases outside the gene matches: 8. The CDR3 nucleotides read TGTGCCAGTAGTAGCGGGAGCGCTATTCAGCAGTACTTC. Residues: CASSSGSAIQQYF.

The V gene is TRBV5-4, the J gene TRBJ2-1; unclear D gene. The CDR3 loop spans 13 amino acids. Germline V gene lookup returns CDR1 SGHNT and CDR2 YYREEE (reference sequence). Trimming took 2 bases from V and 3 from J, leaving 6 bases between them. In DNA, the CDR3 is TGTGCCAGCAGCTTAAATCTCTACAATGAGCAGTTCTTC. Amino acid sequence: CASSLNLYNEQFF.